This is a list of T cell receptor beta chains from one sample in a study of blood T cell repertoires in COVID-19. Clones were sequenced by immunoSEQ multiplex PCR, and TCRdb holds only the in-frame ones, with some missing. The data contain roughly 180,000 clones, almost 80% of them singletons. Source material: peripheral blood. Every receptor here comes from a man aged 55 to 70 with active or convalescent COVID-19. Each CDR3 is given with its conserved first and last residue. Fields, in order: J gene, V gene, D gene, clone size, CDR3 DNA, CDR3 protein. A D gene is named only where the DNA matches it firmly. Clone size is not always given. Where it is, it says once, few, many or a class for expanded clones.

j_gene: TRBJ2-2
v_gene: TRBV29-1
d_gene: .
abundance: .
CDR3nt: TGCAGCGTCTCCGGTTCCGGGGAGCTGTTTTTT
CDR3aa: CSVSGSGELFF

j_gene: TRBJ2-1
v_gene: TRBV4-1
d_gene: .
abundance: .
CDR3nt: TGCGCCAGCTATCCCCTGGGTAGCGGAGTTGACAATGAGCAGTTCTTC
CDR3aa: CASYPLGSGVDNEQFF

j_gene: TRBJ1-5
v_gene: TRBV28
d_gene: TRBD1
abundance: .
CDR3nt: TGTGCCAGCAGGTTCGCCCGACAGGGTGTCAAGCCCCAGCATTTT
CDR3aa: CASRFARQGVKPQHF

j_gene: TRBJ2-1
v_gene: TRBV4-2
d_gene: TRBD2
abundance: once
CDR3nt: TGTGCCAGCAGCCTTCGTCTAGCGGGAGCTTACAATGAGCAGTTCTTC
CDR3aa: CASSLRLAGAYNEQFF

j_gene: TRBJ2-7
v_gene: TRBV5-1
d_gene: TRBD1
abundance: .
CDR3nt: TGCGCCAGCAGCTTGGCCTTCGGACAGGGAGGCGAGCAGTACTTC
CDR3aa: CASSLAFGQGGEQYF

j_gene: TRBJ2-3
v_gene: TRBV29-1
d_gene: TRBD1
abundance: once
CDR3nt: TGCAGCGCTTTCCTAGGGACAGGTAGCACAGATACGCAGTATTTT
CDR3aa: CSAFLGTGSTDTQYF

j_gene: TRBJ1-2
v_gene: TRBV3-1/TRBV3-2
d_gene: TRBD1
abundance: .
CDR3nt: TGTGCCAGCAGCCAGTGGACAGGGCACGATGGCTACACCTTC
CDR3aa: CASSQWTGHDGYTF

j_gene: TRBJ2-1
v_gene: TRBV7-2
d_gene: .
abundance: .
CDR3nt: TGTGCCAGCAGCCCAGAAGCGGGTTCCTACAATGAGCAGTTCTTC
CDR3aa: CASSPEAGSYNEQFF

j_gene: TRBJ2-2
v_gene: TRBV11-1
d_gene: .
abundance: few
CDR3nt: TGTGCCAGCAGTTCTCCAGGGTTACCAGGGTCCGGGGAGCTGTTTTTT
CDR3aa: CASSSPGLPGSGELFF

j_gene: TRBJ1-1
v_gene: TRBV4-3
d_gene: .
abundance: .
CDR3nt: TGCGCCAGCAGCCCGCGGAACACTGAAGCTTTCTTT
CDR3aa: CASSPRNTEAFF

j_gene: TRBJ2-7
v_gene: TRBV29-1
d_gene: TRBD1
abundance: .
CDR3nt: TGCAGCGTTGAGAGTAGGGGGCAAGGCTCCTACGAGCAGTACTTC
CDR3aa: CSVESRGQGSYEQYF

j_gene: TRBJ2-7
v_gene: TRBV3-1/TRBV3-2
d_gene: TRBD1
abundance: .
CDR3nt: TGTGCCAGCAGCCAAGATTCGATGGACAGGGTCCACGAGCAGTACTTC
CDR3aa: CASSQDSMDRVHEQYF

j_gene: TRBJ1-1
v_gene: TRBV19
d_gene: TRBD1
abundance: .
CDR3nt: TGTGCCAGTAGTGTGACAGGGACCAGAAACACTGAAGCTTTCTTT
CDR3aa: CASSVTGTRNTEAFF

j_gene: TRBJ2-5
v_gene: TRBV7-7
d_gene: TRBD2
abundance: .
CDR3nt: TGTGCCAGCAGCTCCGGGACTAGCGGGAGCCAAGAGACCCAGTACTTC
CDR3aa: CASSSGTSGSQETQYF

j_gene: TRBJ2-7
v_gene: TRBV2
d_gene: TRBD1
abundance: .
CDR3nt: TGTGCCAGCAGTGAAGGGGGACAGGTCTACGAGCAGTACTTC
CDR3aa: CASSEGGQVYEQYF

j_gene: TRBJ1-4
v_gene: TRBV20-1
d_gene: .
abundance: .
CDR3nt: TGCAGTGCTAGTTCGGGATTAAGTGAAAAACTGTTTTTT
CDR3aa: CSASSGLSEKLFF

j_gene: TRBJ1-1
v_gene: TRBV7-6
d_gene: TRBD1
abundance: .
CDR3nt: TGTGCCAGCAGCTTAGCGAAGGGGGCGAACACTGAAGCTTTCTTT
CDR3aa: CASSLAKGANTEAFF

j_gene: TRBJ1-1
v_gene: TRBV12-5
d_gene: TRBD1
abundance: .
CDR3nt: TGTGCTAGTGGTTTGGGACAGGGACGAGCTTTCTTT
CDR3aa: CASGLGQGRAFF

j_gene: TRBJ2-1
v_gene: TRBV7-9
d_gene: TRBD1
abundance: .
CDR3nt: TGTGCCAGCAGCACCAGCGCCGGGACAGGCCTTTACAATGAGCAGTTCTTC
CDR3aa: CASSTSAGTGLYNEQFF

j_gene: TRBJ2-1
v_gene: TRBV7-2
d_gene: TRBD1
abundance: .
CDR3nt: TGTGCCAGCAGCTTAGGCGGGACAGGGCCGTCCAATGAGCAGTTCTTC
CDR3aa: CASSLGGTGPSNEQFF

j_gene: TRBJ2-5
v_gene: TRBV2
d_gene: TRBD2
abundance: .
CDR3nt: TGTGCCAGCAGTGAGAACGGGAGGGAGACCCAGTACTTC
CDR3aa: CASSENGRETQYF

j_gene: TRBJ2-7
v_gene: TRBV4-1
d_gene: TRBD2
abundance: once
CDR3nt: TGCGCCAGCAGCCAAGTAACTAGCGGGAGGATCTACGAGCAGTACTTC
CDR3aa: CASSQVTSGRIYEQYF

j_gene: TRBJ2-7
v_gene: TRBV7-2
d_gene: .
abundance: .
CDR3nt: TGTGCCAGCAGCCACCGGACTGGGCGCTCCTACGAGCAGTACTTC
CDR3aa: CASSHRTGRSYEQYF

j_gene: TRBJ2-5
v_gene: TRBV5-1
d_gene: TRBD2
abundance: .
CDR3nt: TGCGCCAGCAGCCTTGAGGGCGGGAGGGAAGAGACCCAGTACTTC
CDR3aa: CASSLEGGREETQYF

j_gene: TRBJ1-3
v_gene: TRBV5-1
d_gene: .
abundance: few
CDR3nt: TGCGCCAGCAGCTCAGGGTGGTCTGGAAACACCATATATTTT
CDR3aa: CASSSGWSGNTIYF

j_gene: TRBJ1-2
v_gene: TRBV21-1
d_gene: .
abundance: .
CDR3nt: .
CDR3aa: CASSKVGQGINYGYTF

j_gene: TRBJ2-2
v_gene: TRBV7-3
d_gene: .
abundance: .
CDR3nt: TGTGCCAGCAGCTTAACGGTCCAGACCGGGGAGCTGTTTTTT
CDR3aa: CASSLTVQTGELFF

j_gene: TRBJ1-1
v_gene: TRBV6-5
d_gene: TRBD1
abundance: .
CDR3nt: TGTGCCAGCAGCCAGAGACAGGGGTGGACTGAAGCTTTCTTT
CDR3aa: CASSQRQGWTEAFF

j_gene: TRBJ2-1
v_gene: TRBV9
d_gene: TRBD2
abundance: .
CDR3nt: TGTGCCAGCAGCCCTCGGGAGGGGTACAATGAGCAGTTCTTC
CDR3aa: CASSPREGYNEQFF

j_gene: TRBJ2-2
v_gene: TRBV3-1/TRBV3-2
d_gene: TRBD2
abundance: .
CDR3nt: TGTGCCAGCAGCCCCGGACTAGCGGGAGGGCGAGGGGAGCTGTTTTTT
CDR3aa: CASSPGLAGGRGELFF

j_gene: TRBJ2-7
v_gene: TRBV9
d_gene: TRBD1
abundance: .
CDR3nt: TGTGCCAGCAGTCCATACGGGGACAGGGTTTCTGAAGAGCAGTACTTC
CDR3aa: CASSPYGDRVSEEQYF

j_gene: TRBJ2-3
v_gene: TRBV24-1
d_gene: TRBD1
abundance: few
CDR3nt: TGTGCCACCCAGACAGGGAGTATCACAGATACGCAGTATTTT
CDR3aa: CATQTGSITDTQYF

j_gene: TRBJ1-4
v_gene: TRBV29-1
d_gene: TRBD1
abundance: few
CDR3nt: TGCAGCGTTGGGGGGACAGGGAGGGAAAAACTGTTTTTT
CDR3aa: CSVGGTGREKLFF

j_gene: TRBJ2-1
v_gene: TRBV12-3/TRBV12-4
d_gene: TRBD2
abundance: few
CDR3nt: TGTGCCAGCAGGCGGGAGAATGAGCAGTTCTTC
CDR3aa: CASRRENEQFF

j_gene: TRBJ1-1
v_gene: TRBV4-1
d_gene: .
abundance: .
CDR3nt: TGCGCCAGCAGCCAAGTGGCGAACACTGAAGCTTTCTTT
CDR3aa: CASSQVANTEAFF